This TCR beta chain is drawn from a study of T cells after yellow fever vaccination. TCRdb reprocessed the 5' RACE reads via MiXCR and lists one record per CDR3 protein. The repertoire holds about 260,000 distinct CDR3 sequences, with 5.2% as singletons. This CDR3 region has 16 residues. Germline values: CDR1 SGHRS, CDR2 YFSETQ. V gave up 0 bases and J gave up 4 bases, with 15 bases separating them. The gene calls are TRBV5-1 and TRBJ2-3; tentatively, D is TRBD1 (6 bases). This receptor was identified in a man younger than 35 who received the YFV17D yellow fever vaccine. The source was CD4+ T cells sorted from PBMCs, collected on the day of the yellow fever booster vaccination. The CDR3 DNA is TGCGCCAGCAGCTTGGTCCCTACAGGGTCTGCAGATACGCAGTATTTT. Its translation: CASSLVPTGSADTQYF.